This TCR beta chain was identified in a study of shared clonotypes between healthy human individuals. On this clone: Its antigen is unidentified. This specimen includes other DNA sequences encoding the same CDR3.

The CDR3 length is 14 residues. The V and J ends lost 0 bases and 0 bases respectively, with 5 bases between them. CDR1 SGHTA and CDR2 FQGNSA come from the germline V gene. Execution of the assay was at deep level. The protocol was immunoSEQ multiplex PCR, while the TCRdb copy is restricted to in-frame clones and leaves out a portion. The profile shows about 480,000 clones, roughly 78% of them singletons. Donors were healthy HIV-negative adults without recent acute infections or vaccinations. The study's findings and limits: Only blood underwent sampling, and tissue repertoires likely differ.

The sequence was collected from a middle-aged woman in good health. Some clones in this sample may be carry-over from other donors' samples. The sequencing sample was made of PBMCs. The chain recombines TRBV7-2 with TRBJ1-1; the D is unclear. The CDR3 DNA reads TGTGCCAGCAGCTTAGCATTGATGAACACTGAAGCTTTCTTT. This encodes CASSLALMNTEAFF.